These 19 T cell receptor beta chains were all obtained from the same sample, sequenced in a study of blood T cell repertoires in COVID-19 (dated by TCRdb to about 2020). Library preparation used the immunoSEQ multiplex PCR assay. As stored in TCRdb, this immuneACCESS dataset retains in-frame rearrangements with V and J assigned. A fraction of the clones does not appear; measured against another copy, unresolved V genes explain less than half of the discrepancy, and the remainder lacks a known reason. Present in this sample are some 340,000 clones, about 90% of which were seen just once. Less than 6% of the sample rests with the top ten. Sample: PBMCs or T cells enriched from blood (not recorded which). The receptors originated from a woman in her twenties or thirties who had recovered from COVID-19.

This clone was found once. V is TRBV5-1 and J is TRBJ2-2, with 11 nucleotides matching TRBD2. The CDR3 is 17 amino acids. Germline values: CDR1 SGHRS, CDR2 YFSETQ. Trimming removed 0 bases from V and 2 bases from J; junction bases left unmatched: 3. The CDR3 sequence: CASSLALAGVNTGELFF. The CDR3 nucleotides are TGCGCCAGCAGCTTGGCACTAGCGGGGGTTAACACCGGGGAGCTGTTTTTT.

The chain uses TRBV5-6 and TRBJ2-7; TRBD1 aligns across 7 bases. CDR1 and CDR2 from the germline V gene are SGHDT and YYEEEE. The CDR3 contains 15 residues. J lost 6 bases, V lost 2 bases, and 11 bases had no gene match. The CDR3 coding sequence is TGTGCCAGCAGCTTAGGCCCGACAGGGATTCGCGAGCAGTACTTC. This translates into CASSLGPTGIREQYF.

A single count supports this clone. This rearrangement joins TRBV28 to TRBJ2-7, with TRBD2 as a possible D gene (5 bases). V was clipped by 7 bases and J by 2 bases, with 12 bases between them. The CDR3 loop spans 13 amino acids. The V gene's germline CDR1 is MDHEN and CDR2 SYDVKM. CDR3 residues: CASTGGQPYEQYF. The CDR3 region has the DNA TGTGCCAGCACTGGAGGTCAACCCTACGAGCAGTACTTC.

V and J are TRBV12-3 or TRBV12-4 and TRBJ2-7; maybe TRBD1 (5 bases). This CDR3 comprises 13 residues. V gave up 8 bases and J gave up 0 bases, with 11 bases separating them. CDR3 amino acids: CASGDSSSYEQYF. In DNA, the CDR3 is TGTGCCAGCGGCGACAGTTCCTCCTACGAGCAGTACTTC.

This chain connects TRBV18 to TRBJ1-4, with D possibly TRBD1 on 5 matching bases. Germline V gene sequence: CDR1 KGHSH, CDR2 LQKENI. V lost 1 base and J lost 7, with 19 bases in between. The CDR3 extends over 17 amino acids. For the CDR3, the DNA is TGTGCCAGCTCACCACGCGTGGTATCAGGGACTGGTGAAAAACTGTTTTTT. Its translation: CASSPRVVSGTGEKLFF. The full variable domain, completed using reference TRBV18 and TRBJ1-4, is NAGVMQNPRHLVRRRGQEARLRCSPMKGHSHVYWYRQLPEEGLKFMVYLQKENIIDESGMPKERFSAEFPKEGPSILRIQQVVRGDSAAYFCASSPRVVSGTGEKLFFGSGTQLSVL.

V usage is TRBV9 and J usage is TRBJ2-3; 7 bases align to TRBD2. The CDR3 covers 15 residues. Germline V lookup: CDR1 SGDLS, CDR2 YYNGEE. Trimming at V came to 0 bases and at J to 2 bases, leaving 3 bases not matched to a gene. DNA for the CDR3: TGTGCCAGCAGCGTAGAAAGCGGGGTCACAGATACGCAGTATTTT. Its translation: CASSVESGVTDTQYF.

The CDR3 sequence is CASAWAAYGYTF. CDR3 nucleotides: TGTGCCAGTGCTTGGGCTGCGTATGGCTACACCTTC. The chain joins TRBV19 to TRBJ1-2; D unresolved. CDR1 is LNHDA and CDR2 is SQIVND in the germline V gene (reference sequence). The CDR3 is 12 amino acids. V was clipped by 8 bases and J by 5 bases, with 12 bases between them.

This chain connects TRBV13 to TRBJ1-1, with D possibly TRBD1 on 6 matching bases. The CDR3 is 12 amino acids. Germline lookup yields CDR1 PRHDT and CDR2 FYEKMQ (reference sequence). V was clipped by 4 bases and J by 5 bases, with 8 bases between them. The CDR3 reads CASSSRGTEAFF. CDR3 in DNA: TGTGCCAGCAGCTCCAGGGGAACTGAAGCTTTCTTT.

The rearrangement uses TRBV5-1 and TRBJ2-1, with 12 bases fitting TRBD2. Trimming took 5 bases from V and 8 from J; bases not matched to a gene: 8. The CDR3 covers 15 residues. The germline CDR1 and CDR2 sequences are SGHRS and YFSETQ. CDR3 coding DNA: TGCGCCAGCAGGCGAACTAGCGGGGGGCCGGATGAGCAGTTCTTC. The encoded protein is CASRRTSGGPDEQFF.

The V and J genes are TRBV7-9 and TRBJ1-4; TRBD1 agrees at 8 bases. CDR3 length: 14 residues. The V and J ends lost 5 bases and 10 bases, in that order; junction bases with no gene match: 9. Germline V gene lookup returns CDR1 SEHNR and CDR2 FQNEAQ (reference sequence). As DNA, the CDR3 is TGTGCCAGCAGCCACGACAGGGGTTTTGGAAAACTGTTTTTT. This gives the protein CASSHDRGFGKLFF.

This clone was seen just once. This chain uses TRBV5-1 with TRBJ2-3; D remains ambiguous. Germline CDR1 SGHRS, CDR2 YFSETQ. Trimming removed 0 bases from V and 5 bases from J, with 10 bases in between. CDR3 length equals 14 residues. The CDR3 is CASSLVGAGDTQYF. As DNA, the CDR3 is TGCGCCAGCAGCTTGGTCGGTGCTGGAGATACGCAGTATTTT.

The chain links TRBV6-2 or TRBV6-3 to TRBJ2-1, with 11 bases fitting TRBD2. The CDR3 runs 15 residues. Germline V gene sequence: CDR1 MNHEY, CDR2 SVGEGT. V shed 6 bases and J 8 bases; nucleotides not matched to a gene: 9. Here the CDR3 reads CASSYSGGARDEQFF. The CDR3 DNA is TGTGCCAGCAGCTATAGCGGGGGGGCCAGGGATGAGCAGTTCTTC.

This clone was seen a single time. The chain combines TRBV5-1 with TRBJ2-7; tentative D call: TRBD1 (6 bases). V was cut by 5 bases and J by 1 base, with 13 bases left in between. Germline V gene sequence: CDR1 SGHRS, CDR2 YFSETQ. This CDR3 is 14 amino acids long. CDR3 DNA: TGCGCCAGCAGATTTGGACAGATTTCCTACGAGCAGTACTTC. Its translation is CASRFGQISYEQYF.

The chain combines TRBV9 with TRBJ1-4; possibly TRBD1 for D (5 bases). CDR3 size: 14 residues. Germline CDR1 and CDR2: SGDLS and YYNGEE. V was shortened by 2 bases and J by 4 bases, with 9 bases between the two germline ends. CDR3 sequence (DNA): TGTGCCAGCAGCGTCGACCAGGGTAATGAAAAACTGTTTTTT. Encoded protein: CASSVDQGNEKLFF.

The sample holds one count of this clone. The J gene is TRBJ2-7, the V gene TRBV9; 7 bases fit TRBD1. Trimming took 4 bases from V and 0 from J; bases not matched to a gene: 7. This CDR3 has 15 amino acids. Germline CDR1 reads SGDLS; CDR2 reads YYNGEE. The CDR3 DNA is TGTGCCAGCAGCTCCCAGGGGGACAGCTCCTACGAGCAGTACTTC. Its translation: CASSSQGDSSYEQYF.

This rearrangement joins TRBV6-5 to TRBJ2-2; unclear D gene. Germline V gives CDR1 MNHEY, CDR2 SVGAGI. The CDR3 sequence is 15 residues long. V dropped 2 bases and J dropped 1 base, with 8 bases sitting between them. DNA for the CDR3: TGTGCCAGCAGTTACAGATGGCAGAACACCGGGGAGCTGTTTTTT. This translates into CASSYRWQNTGELFF.

V is TRBV6-5 and J is TRBJ1-2, with 7 positions matching TRBD1. V shed 7 bases and J 4 bases; nucleotides not matched to a gene: 9. The CDR3 totals 14 residues. CDR1 and CDR2 (germline): MNHEY, SVGAGI. The CDR3 reads CASTLTRTGYGYTF. The DNA of the CDR3 is TGTGCCAGCACCCTAACTCGGACAGGCTATGGCTACACCTTC.

The rearrangement joins TRBV7-2 to TRBJ2-5; maybe TRBD2 (6 bases). CDR3 length: 14 residues. The ends were cut back, 7 bases at V and 5 bases at J, with 17 bases in the middle. Per the germline V gene, CDR1 is SGHTA and CDR2 is FQGNSA. CDR3 sequence: CASTRDSTRETQYF. DNA of the CDR3: TGTGCCAGCACCCGGGACTCCACGCGCGAGACCCAGTACTTC.

The chain combines TRBV27 with TRBJ2-1, with 7 bases identical to TRBD1. This CDR3 has 16 amino acids. V trimming: 3 bases; J trimming: 3 bases; junction bases outside the gene matches: 8. In germline, CDR1 is MNHEY, CDR2 SMNVEV (reference sequence). The CDR3 loop is CASSFKGGAFYNEQFF. The CDR3 DNA reads TGTGCCAGCAGTTTTAAAGGGGGCGCCTTCTACAATGAGCAGTTCTTC.